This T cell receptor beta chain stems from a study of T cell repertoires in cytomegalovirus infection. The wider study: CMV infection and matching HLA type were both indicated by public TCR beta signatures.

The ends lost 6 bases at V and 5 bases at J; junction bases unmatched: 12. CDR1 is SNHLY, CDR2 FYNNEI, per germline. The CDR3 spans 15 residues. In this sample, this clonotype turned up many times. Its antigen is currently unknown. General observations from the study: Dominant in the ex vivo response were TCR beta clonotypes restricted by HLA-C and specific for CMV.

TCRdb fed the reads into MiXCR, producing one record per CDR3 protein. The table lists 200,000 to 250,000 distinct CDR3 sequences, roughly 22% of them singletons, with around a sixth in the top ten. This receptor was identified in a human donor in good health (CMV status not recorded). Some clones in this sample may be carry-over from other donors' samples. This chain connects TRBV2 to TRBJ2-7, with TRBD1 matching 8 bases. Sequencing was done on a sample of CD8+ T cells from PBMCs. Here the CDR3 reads CASSPWGQGANEQYF. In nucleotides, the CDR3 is TGTGCCAGCAGCCCTTGGGGGCAGGGGGCAAACGAGCAGTACTTC. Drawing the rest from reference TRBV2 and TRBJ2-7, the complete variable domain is EPEVTQTPSHQVTQMGQEVILRCVPISNHLYFYWYRQILGQKVEFLVSFYNNEISEKSEIFDDQFSVERPDGSNFTLKIRSTKLEDSAMYFCASSPWGQGANEQYFGPGTRLTVT.